The rows below give T cell receptor beta chains drawn from one sample of a study of cytomegalovirus exposure and HLA in healthy donors. TCRdb's copy holds only in-frame clones and misses some; the assay was immunoSEQ multiplex PCR. The data hold over 200,000 clones, with about 80% observed a single time. The sample consisted of PBMCs. The receptors were sampled from a woman between 40 and 50 years old in good health and CMV-seronegative. Both conserved end residues are part of each CDR3. Each record gives: clone size, V gene, D gene, J gene, CDR3 protein, CDR3 DNA. The D gene is left open where the match is weak. Size tells how often a clone was seen (once, few, many) or the class of an expanded clone, and some rows leave it out.

few	TRBV28	TRBD1	TRBJ2-6	CASRLDRAGANVLTF	TGTGCCAGCAGGCTGGACAGGGCTGGGGCCAACGTCCTGACTTTC
NA	TRBV7-2	TRBD2	TRBJ2-2	CASSLLIAGGHTGELFF	TGTGCCAGCAGCTTACTAATCGCGGGGGGGCATACCGGGGAGCTGTTTTTT
NA	TRBV7-9	TRBD1	TRBJ1-2	CASSLSPLLTGTYIAF	TGTGCCAGCAGCTTATCTCCACTACTGACAGGGACCTACATCGCCTTC
NA	TRBV16	NA	TRBJ1-6	CASSQFADSNNSPLHF	TGTGCCAGCAGCCAATTTGCGGACAGCAATAATTCACCCCTCCACTTT
NA	TRBV28	TRBD1	TRBJ1-6	CASRSGTVNSPLHF	TGTGCCAGCAGGTCCGGGACAGTGAATTCACCCCTCCACTTT
NA	TRBV15	NA	TRBJ1-1	CATSRDQNTEAFF	TGTGCCACCAGCAGAGATCAGAACACTGAAGCTTTCTTT
NA	TRBV19	TRBD1	TRBJ1-2	CASLGQGAFYGYTF	TGTGCCAGCCTTGGACAGGGGGCGTTTTATGGCTACACCTTC
NA	TRBV5-4	TRBD2	TRBJ2-5	CASSASGAGETQYF	TGTGCCAGCAGCGCAAGCGGGGCAGGGGAGACCCAGTACTTC
NA	TRBV19	TRBD1	TRBJ1-1	CASSGGGGRTEAFF	TGTGCCAGTAGCGGAGGGGGCGGGAGGACTGAAGCTTTCTTT
NA	TRBV4-3	NA	TRBJ1-2	CASSQDPSVGVYGYTF	TGCGCCAGCAGCCAAGATCCTTCGGTAGGGGTCTATGGCTACACCTTC
NA	TRBV19	NA	TRBJ2-7	CASSIMGGGEQYF	TGTGCCAGTAGTATAATGGGGGGAGGCGAGCAGTACTTC
NA	TRBV29-1	NA	TRBJ2-3	CSVDQGLSTDTQYF	TGCAGCGTTGATCAGGGGCTGAGCACAGATACGCAGTATTTT
NA	TRBV18	NA	TRBJ2-5	CASSPRGNQETQYF	TGTGCCAGCTCACCGCGGGGTAACCAAGAGACCCAGTACTTC
NA	TRBV30	TRBD2	TRBJ2-7	CAWRDRLAGGPYEQYF	TGTGCCTGGAGGGACAGACTAGCGGGGGGCCCCTACGAGCAGTACTTC
NA	TRBV6-5	NA	TRBJ1-3	CASLSSGNTIYF	TGTGCCAGCCTCAGCTCTGGAAACACCATATATTTT
NA	TRBV19	NA	TRBJ2-7	CASSIDRDYEQYF	TGTGCCAGTAGTATAGACAGGGACTACGAGCAGTACTTC
NA	TRBV6-1	NA	TRBJ2-2	CASSEGRTGELFF	TGTGCCAGCAGTGAAGGTCGCACCGGGGAGCTGTTTTTT
once	TRBV7-2	TRBD2	TRBJ2-7	CASSLRIAGRDYFDEQYF	TGTGCCAGCAGCTTAAGGATAGCGGGGAGAGACTATTTTGACGAGCAGTACTTC
NA	TRBV19	NA	TRBJ1-4	CASGAESANEKLFF	TGTGCCAGTGGGGCGGAGTCGGCTAATGAAAAACTGTTTTTT
NA	TRBV19	TRBD1	TRBJ2-7	CASSMGTGLSEQYF	TGTGCCAGTAGTATGGGGACAGGGCTCTCCGAGCAGTACTTC
few	TRBV19	TRBD2	TRBJ2-3	CASSLGTSGVGAQYF	TGTGCCAGTAGTCTCGGGACTAGCGGGGTGGGTGCGCAGTATTTT
NA	TRBV10-3	TRBD2	TRBJ2-6	CAISERTGLAKANVLTF	TGTGCCATCAGTGAGAGAACCGGACTAGCGAAGGCCAACGTCCTGACTTTC